The clone carrying this T cell receptor beta chain has a handful of counts. The data belong to a study of blood T cells in healthy people across ages. Through a sample-barcoded 5' primer and a J-beta primer mix, a second PCR was run for 7 to 11 cycles. One entry per CDR3 protein, called by TCRdb with MiXCR from the 5' RACE reads. The table has hundreds of thousands of distinct CDR3 sequences, under 30% seen once; the top ten hold 8.7%. The trim removed 6 bases at V and 3 bases at J, leaving 10 bases unmatched. The CDR3 covers 16 residues. The germline V gene has CDR1 LGHNT and CDR2 FRNRAP. These data were likewise used in another study, on T cells of mothers and their children. Per that study: The extracted RNA was employed in its entirety for cDNA synthesis, at roughly 1.4 ug per 15 ul.

The sequencing sample was made of blood. The TCR sequence derives from a boy younger than 18 in good health. V usage is TRBV12-5 and J usage is TRBJ2-3; 9 positions agree with TRBD2. The CDR3 loop reads CASGSLAGPSTDTQYF. CDR3 bases: TGTGCTAGTGGCTCCCTAGCGGGGCCAAGTACAGATACGCAGTATTTT. The complete variable domain, with remaining parts taken from reference TRBV12-5 and TRBJ2-3, reads DARVTQTPRHKVTEMGQEVTMRCQPILGHNTVFWYRQTMMQGLELLAYFRNRAPLDDSGMPKDRFSAEMPDATLATLKIQPSEPRDSAVYFCASGSLAGPSTDTQYFGPGTRLTVL.